This T cell receptor beta chain was sequenced during a study of cytotoxic CD8 clonotypes in ibrutinib-treated CLL. Study as a whole: The subjects consisted of about a dozen relapsed/refractory and 15 treatment-naive individuals, with approximately 17 IGHV unmutated. Regarding the study as a whole: Shared public clonotypes were rare, and on treatment they either got smaller or stayed the same.

With regard to this clone: Its target is not known.

Repertoires were generated with immunoSEQ multiplex PCR, while TCRdb's copy carries only in-frame clones and drops some. Among about 160,000 clones listed, roughly four fifths were seen once. The V gene lost 7 bases and the J gene lost 0 bases, with 11 bases spanning the gap. CDR1 and CDR2 (germline): SGHRS, YFSETQ. This CDR3 is 14 amino acids long. Material: PBMCs, obtained after 24 months of ibrutinib treatment. The source of this sequence is a human donor with chronic lymphocytic leukemia. The chain links TRBV5-1 to TRBJ2-1, with D tentatively TRBD1 (6 bases). The CDR3 loop reads CASGQFSSYNEQFF. For the CDR3, the DNA is TGCGCCAGCGGACAGTTCAGCTCCTACAATGAGCAGTTCTTC.